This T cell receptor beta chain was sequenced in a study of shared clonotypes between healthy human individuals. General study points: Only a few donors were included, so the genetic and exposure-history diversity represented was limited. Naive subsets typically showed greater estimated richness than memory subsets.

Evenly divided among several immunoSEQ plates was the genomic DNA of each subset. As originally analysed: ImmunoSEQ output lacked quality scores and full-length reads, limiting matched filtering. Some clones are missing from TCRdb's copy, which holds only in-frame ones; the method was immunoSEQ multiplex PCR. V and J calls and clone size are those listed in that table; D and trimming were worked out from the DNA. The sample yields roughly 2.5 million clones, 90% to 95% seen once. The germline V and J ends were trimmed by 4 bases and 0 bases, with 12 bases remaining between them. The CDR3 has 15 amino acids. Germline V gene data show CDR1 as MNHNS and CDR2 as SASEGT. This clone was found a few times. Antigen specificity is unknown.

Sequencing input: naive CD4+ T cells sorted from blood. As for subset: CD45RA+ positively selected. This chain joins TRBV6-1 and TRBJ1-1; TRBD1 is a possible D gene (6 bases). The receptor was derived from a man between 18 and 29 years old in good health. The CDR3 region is CASSGGTYMNTEAFF. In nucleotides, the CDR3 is TGTGCCAGCAGTGGGGGGACATACATGAACACTGAAGCTTTCTTT.